This TCR beta chain was obtained from a study of blood T cell repertoires in COVID-19. Across the whole study: Researchers got acute and convalescent COVID-19 samples from the United States, Italy and Spain. Sample material is recorded as cDNA or gDNA derived from T cells, B-cell-depleted T cells, or PBMCs.

This clone has more than one count but fewer than ten. Method: immunoSEQ multiplex PCR; TCRdb's copy keeps in-frame clones and lacks some. The table includes 200,000 to 250,000 clones, about nine tenths detected once. With 4 bases clipped from V and 2 bases from J, the junction kept 5 bases outside the gene matches. The CDR3 is 15 amino acids. The V gene's germline CDR1 is MNHEY and CDR2 SVGAGI. Material for sequencing was peripheral blood. The sequence was collected from a man in his 60s who had recovered from COVID-19. The chain is built from TRBV6-5 and TRBJ2-5; 9 nucleotides match TRBD1. CDR3 sequence reads: CASSFQGTGQETQYF. The DNA of the CDR3 is TGTGCCAGCAGTTTCCAGGGGACAGGGCAAGAGACCCAGTACTTC.